The 8 T cell receptor beta chains below were found in one sample sequenced in a study of CD8 T cells in ankylosing spondylitis. Points from the study as a whole: Among TCR beta sequences, a motif of roughly 8 highly homologous variants appeared characteristic of ankylosing spondylitis blood.

Their cognate antigens are unknown. From the 5' RACE reads, TCRdb called clonotypes with MiXCR, one entry per CDR3 protein. The data contain roughly 490,000 distinct CDR3 sequences, roughly 5.3% of them singletons. The sequenced sample consisted of blood, either unsorted or a sorted T cell fraction (not recorded which). The origin of the receptors is a male donor with ankylosing spondylitis.

In its sample, this clonotype was seen many times. The chain employs TRBV29-1 and TRBJ2-7, with 8 nucleotides matching TRBD1. The CDR3 loop spans 13 amino acids. Germline-derived CDR1 and CDR2 are SQVTM and ANQGSEA. After removal of 6 bases from V and 3 bases from J, the junction contained 7 bases not matched to a gene. The CDR3, as DNA: TGCAGCGTGATGACAGGGGTTTTCTACGAGCAGTACTTC. Its protein is CSVMTGVFYEQYF.

This clonotype was seen many times. V is TRBV7-2 and J is TRBJ2-5; D is uncertain. This CDR3 has 14 residues. The V end lost 1 base, the J end lost 1 base, and 7 bases lay between the germline ends. Per germline, CDR1 SGHTA and CDR2 FQGNSA. CDR3 protein: CASSLVHSQETQYF. CDR3 nucleotides: TGTGCCAGCAGCTTAGTCCACAGCCAAGAGACCCAGTACTTC. The whole variable domain, filled in from reference TRBV7-2 and TRBJ2-5, reads GAGVSQSPSNKVTEKGKDVELRCDPISGHTALYWYRQSLGQGLEFLIYFQGNSAPDKSGLPSDRFSAERTGGSVSTLTIQRTQQEDSAVYLCASSLVHSQETQYFGPGTRLLVL.

This clonotype appeared many times. The chain couples TRBV4-3 to TRBJ2-1; tentatively, D is TRBD2 (5 bases). V lost 0 bases and J 5 bases, leaving 14 bases between the germline ends. This CDR3 is 16 amino acids long. Looked up from germline, CDR1 is LGHNA and CDR2 is YSLEER. CDR3 in DNA: TGCGCCAGCAGCCAAGAATCCGGGCCCGGGAACAATGAGCAGTTCTTC. As protein: CASSQESGPGNNEQFF.

Notes on this clonotype: This may come from a read error, since a much larger clone is one base off. The V and J genes are TRBV18 and TRBJ1-2, with 8 nucleotides matching TRBD1. The CDR3 consists of 14 residues. Germline V gene data show CDR1 as KGHSH and CDR2 as LQKENI. The trim removed 6 bases at V and 7 bases at J, leaving 10 bases unmatched. This CDR3 is CASSYEDRVAGYTF. In DNA, the CDR3 is TGTGCCAGCTCTTACGAGGACAGGGTAGCTGGCTACACCTTC.

The chain uses TRBV25-1 and TRBJ1-1, with D maybe TRBD1 (5 bases). Deletions cut 4 bases from V and 6 bases from J, with 15 bases between. The CDR3 has 14 amino acids. The germline CDR1 and CDR2 sequences are MGHDK and SYGVNS. CDR3 coding DNA: TGTGCCAGCAGTGCCGGGGCCGAATGGGCTGAAGCTTTCTTT. Its protein is CASSAGAEWAEAFF.

This clonotype was seen at least ten times. The chain links TRBV27 to TRBJ2-3, with D perhaps matching TRBD2 (6 bases). The germline V gene encodes CDR1 MNHEY and CDR2 SMNVEV (reference sequence). The ends were cut back, 9 bases at V and 3 bases at J, with 13 bases in the middle. This CDR3 is built from 13 residues. CDR3 DNA sequence: TGTGCCAGTACTAGCCTTAGGACAGATACGCAGTATTTT. Amino acids: CASTSLRTDTQYF.

This clonotype was recorded many times. V usage is TRBV7-6 and J usage is TRBJ1-2, with a tentative D call TRBD1 (5 bases). Germline lookup yields CDR1 SGHVS and CDR2 FNYEAQ. The CDR3 sequence is 15 residues long. Between the trimmed V and J ends, which lost 5 bases and 1 base, there was a span of 14 bases. The CDR3 sequence: CASSPTRDYNYGYTF. CDR3 sequence (DNA): TGTGCCAGCAGCCCCACCCGGGACTATAACTATGGCTACACCTTC.

This clonotype was recorded a few times. The chain recombines TRBV12-3 or TRBV12-4 with TRBJ2-3, with a tentative D call TRBD2 (5 bases). V gave up 7 bases and J gave up 5 bases, with 25 bases separating them. The CDR3 consists of 17 residues. The CDR3 is CASTNPLAQKIIDTQYF. The CDR3 nucleotides read TGTGCCAGCACCAACCCCCTAGCTCAGAAAATCATAGATACGCAGTATTTT.